The TCR beta chain described here comes from a study of blood T cell repertoires in COVID-19. Profiled with immunoSEQ multiplex PCR; TCRdb holds only in-frame clones, not every one. The repertoire holds tens of thousands of clones, around 87% seen once, with 1% to 1.5% in the top ten. This CDR3 comprises 16 residues. The germline gives CDR1 KGHSH, CDR2 LQKENI. V lost 0 bases and J lost 2; bases outside the gene matches: 6. The source is a woman in her sixties with acute or convalescent COVID-19. The chain employs TRBV18 and TRBJ1-1; 7 bases match TRBD1. Material for sequencing was peripheral blood. This CDR3 reads CASSPPRDRPNTEAFF. In DNA, the CDR3 is TGTGCCAGCTCACCACCTCGGGACAGACCAAACACTGAAGCTTTCTTT.